This T cell receptor (beta chain) came from a study of shared clonotypes between healthy human individuals (dated by TCRdb to about 2020). Turning to the overall study: A couple of women and three men aged 18 to 49 years were included in the cohort. Libraries were prepared and TCR repertoires were sequenced by different laboratories using diverse techniques, in order to increase sequencing depth and limit assay-specific biases. The study deeply sequenced blood TCR repertoires of about 5 healthy adults to estimate repertoire size and the extent of clonotype sharing between individuals. Per donor, leukapheresis produced somewhere between about 0.94 and 10 billion PBMCs. For each donor, CD4 naive and CD4 memory were each given three plates, CD8 naive was given two plates, and CD8 memory was given one plate.

What the research found in general, with its limitations: Clonotypes shared by all four sorted-subset donors showed higher generation probabilities than non-shared clonotypes. Approximately 5% of naive CD4, 3.5% of naive CD8, approximately 2% of memory CD4, and 0.4% of memory CD8 clonotypes were shared across several donors. Based on pairwise subsampling, the degree of clonotype sharing among donors was expected to be affected by sequencing depth. Even with the large sequencing depth, rarefaction of the sorted-subset datasets indicated that sequencing was incomplete. Because the study included a small number of donors, the genetic and exposure-history diversity represented was limited. Larger estimated clonotype richness was generally found for naive subsets than for memory subsets. Only blood was sampled, and tissue TCR repertoires likely differ from those in blood.

As for this clone: This receptor's antigen is unknown. No base quality values were provided; no much bigger clone lies one nucleotide off. Other nucleotide sequences in the sample specify the same CDR3.

Donors were healthy HIV-negative adults with no recently reported acute infections or vaccinations. Every donor was a Caucasian adult living in Nashville, Tennessee, USA. CD4+ T cells were enriched by magnetic negative selection; naive cells were then positively selected on CD45RA, and the negative fraction formed the memory subset. After blood collection by leukapheresis, PBMCs were isolated using Ficoll-Histopaque density gradient centrifugation and then cryopreserved in the vapor phase of liquid nitrogen. Purity and quantity of every magnetically sorted T cell population were checked by analytical flow cytometry. Genomic DNA was isolated from each sorted fraction and quantified by UV absorbance on a Nanodrop 2000c. Using the deep immunoSEQ assay, TCR CDR3 regions were amplified from genomic DNA by multiplex PCR. Genomic DNA extracted from each cell subset was distributed evenly over all wells of several immunoSEQ 96-well plates, and each plate served as one replicate. For sorted subsets, approximately 0.2 ug of genomic DNA, equivalent to 30,000 or so T cell genomes, went into each replicate PCR. The purified libraries were quantified using a Qubit 3.0 fluorometer, sized with a Bioanalyzer 2100, and then quantified again using the KAPA Library Quantification kit. Every immunoSEQ 96-well plate was sequenced on a separate single-read 150-cycle Illumina NextSeq 550 flow cell. The original pipeline was this. Because the immunoSEQ output included only junctional sequences and no quality scores, the filtering could not be the same as the filtering used for full-length reads. To assign V/J genes and CDR3, sequences were annotated using PyIR, a Python wrapper for IgBLAST v1.9, with IMGT germline references. Reads were removed for weak V/J assignments (E-value above 1e-6), missing CDR3, stop codons, out-of-frame junctions, or ambiguous translated residues. V3J clonotypes were defined as sequences sharing the same inferred V gene, J gene, and CDR3 amino acid sequence. The percentage overlap between two repertoires was calculated by dividing the number of shared unique clonotypes by the size of the smaller repertoire. Richness of each repertoire was evaluated using RTK rarefaction, the Chao1 estimator, and Recon v2.1 estimates of unobserved clonotypes. OLGA was used to compute generation probabilities for all TCRbeta clonotypes that the gDNA method yielded from a few donors. TCRdb retrieved this table from immuneACCESS and kept in-frame rearrangements only. Not all clones are present; in checked studies, unresolved V genes account for under half, and no reason is known for the remainder. Clone size and the V and J calls come from that table; the DNA yielded D and trimming. Counted in this sample were approximately 1.4 million clones; about 98% of them appeared once. 0.4% to 0.45% of the sample goes to the ten largest clones.

The CDR3 goes from the cysteine to the phenylalanine over 15 residues. This entry keeps only the CDR3 DNA: 45 bases, framed from base 1. V is cut back by 5 bases and J by 5 bases, with 7 bases in the junction unmatched. The germline V gene sets CDR1 to SGHRS and CDR2 to YFSETQ. The material sequenced was naive CD4+ T cells sorted from blood. The label giving this sample's cell subset or site can be read as: CD45RA+ positively selected. The receptor was derived from a young man in good health. The rearranged segments are TRBV5-1 and TRBJ2-2, and 9 bases in between align with TRBD1. This receptor has the CDR3 CASSFGTGSTGELFF. The sequenced DNA: TGCGCCAGCAGTTTCGGGACAGGGTCAACCGGGGAGCTGTTTTTT.